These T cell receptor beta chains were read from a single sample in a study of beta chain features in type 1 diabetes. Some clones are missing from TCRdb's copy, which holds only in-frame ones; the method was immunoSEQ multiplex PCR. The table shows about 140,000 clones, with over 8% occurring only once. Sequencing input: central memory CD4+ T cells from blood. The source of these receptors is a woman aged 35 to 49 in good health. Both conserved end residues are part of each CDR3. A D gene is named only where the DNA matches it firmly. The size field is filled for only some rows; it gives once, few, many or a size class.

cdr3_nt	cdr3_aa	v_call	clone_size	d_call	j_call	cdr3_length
TGTGCCAGCAGTGGGACAGGGTTGGGTACAGATACGCAGTATTTT	CASSGTGLGTDTQYF	TRBV2	NA	TRBD1	TRBJ2-3	15
TGCGGAGTGCAGGAGGGCTACGAGCAGTACTTC	CGVQEGYEQYF	TRBV20-1	many	NA	TRBJ2-7	11
TGTGCCAGCAGCGTGTGGCTAGCGAACACCGGGGAGCTGTTTTTT	CASSVWLANTGELFF	TRBV7-9	NA	NA	TRBJ2-2	15
TGTGCCAGCAGCCCGCAGGGGGTTAGCACAGATACGCAGTATTTT	CASSPQGVSTDTQYF	TRBV11-2	few	TRBD1	TRBJ2-3	15
TGTGCCAGCAGCCGAACAGGGGGACAGGGCTACACCTTC	CASSRTGGQGYTF	TRBV7-9	few	TRBD1	TRBJ1-2	13
TGTGCCAGCAGTACCGGGACTAGCGGTGGCGAGCAGTACTTC	CASSTGTSGGEQYF	TRBV6-5	NA	TRBD2	TRBJ2-7	14
TGTGCCAGCAGTGAAGTGGGACAGGGCCTTTACAATGAGCAGTTCTTC	CASSEVGQGLYNEQFF	TRBV2	NA	TRBD1	TRBJ2-1	16
TGTGCCACCTCGGGAGTACCTTATGGCTACACCTTC	CATSGVPYGYTF	TRBV6-6	few	NA	TRBJ1-2	12
TGTGCCATCGGCTTGAGTGGCGGGGGGCGCACAGATACGCAGTATTTT	CAIGLSGGGRTDTQYF	TRBV10-3	NA	TRBD2	TRBJ2-3	16
TGTGCCAGCAGCCCGCGGAGGAAAGCCACAGATACGCAGTATTTT	CASSPRRKATDTQYF	TRBV14	few	NA	TRBJ2-3	15
TGTGCCAGTAGTATTTGGGGACAGGGGACCTATGGCTACACCTTC	CASSIWGQGTYGYTF	TRBV19	few	TRBD1	TRBJ1-2	15
TGCAGCGTCGCCCGACAGGGCTACGAGCAGTACTTC	CSVARQGYEQYF	TRBV29-1	few	TRBD1	TRBJ2-7	12
TGTGCCAGCAGCTTAGGCCGACAGGGGGAAAAACTGTTTTTT	CASSLGRQGEKLFF	TRBV11-2	NA	TRBD1	TRBJ1-4	14
TGTGCCAGCAGCTGGGGACAGACCTTTAACTATGGCTACACCTTC	CASSWGQTFNYGYTF	TRBV5-4	NA	TRBD1	TRBJ1-2	15
TGTGCCAGCAGCCAAGAAAGGGGCATGATCCAAGAGACCCAGTACTTC	CASSQERGMIQETQYF	TRBV14	NA	NA	TRBJ2-5	16
TGTGCCAGCTCATTCGACAGCGACGCCTCCGGCTACACCTTC	CASSFDSDASGYTF	TRBV18	few	NA	TRBJ1-2	14
TGTGCCAGCAGCTTCGGCACCGACAATCTGAACACTGAAGCTTTCTTT	CASSFGTDNLNTEAFF	TRBV7-9	many	NA	TRBJ1-1	16
TGTGCCAGCAGTGGCACCCCTAGGAGCAATCAGCCCCAGCATTTT	CASSGTPRSNQPQHF	TRBV28	few	NA	TRBJ1-5	15
TGTGCCAGCAGCTTGGGTTCGGGGGTTTATAGCAATCAGCCCCAGCATTTT	CASSLGSGVYSNQPQHF	TRBV7-9	NA	NA	TRBJ1-5	17